A selection of T cell receptor beta chains follows, all from one sample in a study of human T cells and chemical hapten exposure. TCRdb used MiXCR to reprocess the RACE reads, holding one entry per CDR3 protein. Here the sample spans 80,000 to 100,000 distinct CDR3 sequences, 9.5% to 15% being singletons. Sequenced here: whole blood, sampled in connection with sensitization to the hapten diphenylcyclopropenone (DPC). The receptors originated from a woman aged 40 to 49 with alopecia areata. Some clones in this sample may be carry-over from other donors' samples. Both conserved end residues are part of each CDR3. Fields, in order: D gene, clone size, V gene, J gene, CDR3 length, CDR3 DNA, CDR3 protein. A D gene is named only where the DNA matches it firmly. Some rows have no size entry. The others give once, few or many, or a class for an expanded clone.

-,-,TRBV21-1,TRBJ2-7,20,TGTGCCAGCAGCCTCGCTGGGTCGAGGGCGCTTTTACCTAAGGGGGACGAGCAGTACTTC,CASSLAGSRALLPKGDEQYF
-,few,TRBV24-1,TRBJ1-2,14,TGTGCCACCAGTGATCCCCGGGGAGGGGATGGCTACACCTTC,CATSDPRGGDGYTF
-,-,TRBV20-1,TRBJ1-1,13,TGCAGTGCTAGAGTGCGGCTGAACACTGAAGCTTTCTTT,CSARVRLNTEAFF
TRBD2,few,TRBV27,TRBJ2-5,19,TGTGCCAGCAGTCCCGGGACTAGCGTAGGCGGGTTGTTGAAAGAGACCCAGTACTTC,CASSPGTSVGGLLKETQYF
-,many,TRBV3-1,TRBJ2-7,13,TGTGCCAGCAGCCCGGGACTTCCATACGAGCAGTACTTC,CASSPGLPYEQYF
TRBD1,-,TRBV4-2,TRBJ1-5,13,TGTGCGACAGGGTATGGTAGCAATCAGCCCCAGCATTTT,CATGYGSNQPQHF
-,few,TRBV6-5,TRBJ1-5,13,TGTGCCAGCAGTGTGTCGGGGATTCAGCCCCAGCATTTT,CASSVSGIQPQHF
TRBD1,few,TRBV2,TRBJ1-6,14,TGTGCCAGCAGTGCAGAGACAGGGAATTCACCCCTCCACTTT,CASSAETGNSPLHF
TRBD2,few,TRBV6-2/TRBV6-3,TRBJ2-7,16,TGTGCCAGCAGAGGTGGGACTAGCCTCCAACCCTACGAGCAGTACTTC,CASRGGTSLQPYEQYF
TRBD1,few,TRBV5-1,TRBJ1-4,15,TGCGCCAGCAGCTGGGACTCGGACAGGAGTGAAAAACTGTTTTTT,CASSWDSDRSEKLFF
-,-,TRBV7-9,TRBJ2-7,15,TGTGCCAGCAGCCTACCGACTGCGAGCTCCTACGAGCAGTACTTC,CASSLPTASSYEQYF
-,-,TRBV28,TRBJ2-5,13,TGTGCCAGCAGTTTTTCCTCTCCAGAGACCCAGTACTTC,CASSFSSPETQYF